The clone carrying this T cell receptor (beta chain) has ten or more counts. This sample is drawn from a study of blood T cells in healthy people across ages. Looking at the study overall: Per two T cells, about one barcoded beta molecule was captured through template switching.

CDR1 is SGHAT and CDR2 is FQDESV in the germline V gene (reference sequence). V was trimmed by 6 bases and J by 0 bases, leaving 12 bases between them. The CDR3 has 14 amino acids. Primed by a sample-barcoded 5' primer and a J-beta primer mix, a second PCR proceeded for 7 to 11 cycles. CDR3-containing paired-end reads numbered at least 2.5 million in each sample. From the 5' RACE reads, TCRdb called clonotypes with MiXCR, one entry per CDR3 protein. This sample has around 1,700,000 distinct CDR3 sequences, with 28% found just once. The chain links TRBV11-1 to TRBJ2-7; D not certain. Sequences were obtained from blood. The sequence came from a woman under 40 in good health. The CDR3 DNA follows: TGTGCCAGCAGTGACACTTTAAGCTCCTACGAGCAGTACTTC. Amino acid sequence: CASSDTLSSYEQYF.